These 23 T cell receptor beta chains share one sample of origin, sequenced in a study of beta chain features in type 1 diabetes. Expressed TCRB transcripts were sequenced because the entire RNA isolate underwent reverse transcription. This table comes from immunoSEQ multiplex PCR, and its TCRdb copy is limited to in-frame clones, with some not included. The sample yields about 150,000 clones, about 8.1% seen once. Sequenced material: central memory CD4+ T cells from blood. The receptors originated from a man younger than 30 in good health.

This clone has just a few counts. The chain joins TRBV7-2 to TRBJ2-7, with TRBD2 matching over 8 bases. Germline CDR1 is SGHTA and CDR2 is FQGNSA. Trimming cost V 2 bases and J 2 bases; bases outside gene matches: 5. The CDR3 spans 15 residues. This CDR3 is CASSLWAGGTYEQYF. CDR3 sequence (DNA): TGTGCCAGCAGCTTATGGGCGGGGGGCACCTACGAGCAGTACTTC.

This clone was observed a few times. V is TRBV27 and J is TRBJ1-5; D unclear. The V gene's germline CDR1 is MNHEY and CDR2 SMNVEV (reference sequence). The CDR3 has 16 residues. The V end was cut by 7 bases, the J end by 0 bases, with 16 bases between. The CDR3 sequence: CASTPNFGFSNQPQHF. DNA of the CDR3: TGTGCCAGCACCCCCAACTTCGGGTTTAGCAATCAGCCCCAGCATTTT.

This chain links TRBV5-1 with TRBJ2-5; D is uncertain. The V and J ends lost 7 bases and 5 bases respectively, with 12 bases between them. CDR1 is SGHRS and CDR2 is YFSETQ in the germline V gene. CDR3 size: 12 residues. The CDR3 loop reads CASFWRPETQYF. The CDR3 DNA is TGCGCCAGCTTCTGGCGGCCGGAGACCCAGTACTTC. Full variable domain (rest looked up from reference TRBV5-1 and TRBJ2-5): KAGVTQTPRYLIKTRGQQVTLSCSPISGHRSVSWYQQTPGQGLQFLFEYFSETQRNKGNFPGRFSGRQFSNSRSEMNVSTLELGDSALYLCASFWRPETQYFGPGTRLLVL.

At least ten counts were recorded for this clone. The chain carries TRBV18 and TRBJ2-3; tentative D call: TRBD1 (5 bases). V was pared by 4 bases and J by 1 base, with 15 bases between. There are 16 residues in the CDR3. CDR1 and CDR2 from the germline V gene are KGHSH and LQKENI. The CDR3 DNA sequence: TGTGCCAGCTCACAGGGGTCCTACTTACGCACAGATACGCAGTATTTT. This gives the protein CASSQGSYLRTDTQYF.

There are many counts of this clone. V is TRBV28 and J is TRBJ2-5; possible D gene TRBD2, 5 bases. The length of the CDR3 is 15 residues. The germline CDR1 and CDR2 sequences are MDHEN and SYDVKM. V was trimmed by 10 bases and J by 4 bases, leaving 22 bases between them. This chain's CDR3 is CATIEGGMGGETQYF. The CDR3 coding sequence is TGTGCCACCATAGAGGGCGGAATGGGTGGAGAGACCCAGTACTTC.

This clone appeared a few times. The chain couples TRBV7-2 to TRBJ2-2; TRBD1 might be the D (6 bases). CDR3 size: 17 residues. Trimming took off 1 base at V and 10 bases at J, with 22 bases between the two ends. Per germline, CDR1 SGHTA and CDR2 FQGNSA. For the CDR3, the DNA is TGTGCCAGCAGCTTAGTGTCTCTGGACAGTGGAATCGTGGAGCTGTTTTTT. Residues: CASSLVSLDSGIVELFF.

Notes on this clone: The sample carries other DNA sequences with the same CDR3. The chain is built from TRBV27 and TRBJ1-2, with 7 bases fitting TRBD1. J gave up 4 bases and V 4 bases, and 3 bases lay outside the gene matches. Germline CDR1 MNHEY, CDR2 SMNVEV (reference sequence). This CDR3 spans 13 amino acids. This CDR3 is CASSSQGPYGYTF. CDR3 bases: TGTGCCAGCAGTTCACAGGGGCCCTATGGCTACACCTTC.

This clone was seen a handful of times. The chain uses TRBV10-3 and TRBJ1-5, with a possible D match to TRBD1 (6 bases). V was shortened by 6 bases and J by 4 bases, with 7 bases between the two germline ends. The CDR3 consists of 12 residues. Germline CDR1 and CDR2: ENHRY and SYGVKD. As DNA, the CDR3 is TGTGCCATCAGCGACAGGAATCAGCCCCAGCATTTT. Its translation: CAISDRNQPQHF.

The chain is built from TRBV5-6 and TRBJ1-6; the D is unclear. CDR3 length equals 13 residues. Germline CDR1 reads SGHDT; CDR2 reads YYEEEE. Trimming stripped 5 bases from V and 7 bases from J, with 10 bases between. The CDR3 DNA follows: TGTGCCAGCAGGGCGGGGAGAAATTCACCCCTCCACTTT. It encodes CASRAGRNSPLHF.

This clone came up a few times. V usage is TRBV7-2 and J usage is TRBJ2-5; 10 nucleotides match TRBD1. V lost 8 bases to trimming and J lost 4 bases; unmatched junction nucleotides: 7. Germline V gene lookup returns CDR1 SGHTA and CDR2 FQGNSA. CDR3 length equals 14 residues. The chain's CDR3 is CASCRQGARETQYF. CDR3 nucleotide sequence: TGTGCCAGCTGCAGACAGGGGGCGAGAGAGACCCAGTACTTC.

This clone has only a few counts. In nucleotides, the CDR3 is TGTGTCACAGGGGTGGGCACTGAAGCTTTCTTT. Its protein product is CVTGVGTEAFF. V gene TRBV25-1 combines with J gene TRBJ1-1, with 7 bases lining up with TRBD1. Germline V gene sequence: CDR1 MGHDK, CDR2 SYGVNS. The CDR3 has 11 residues.

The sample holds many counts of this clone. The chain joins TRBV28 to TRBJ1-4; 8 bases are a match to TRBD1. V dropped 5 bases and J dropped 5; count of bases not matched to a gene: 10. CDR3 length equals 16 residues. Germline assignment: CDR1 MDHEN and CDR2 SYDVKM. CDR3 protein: CASSGATTGENEKLFF. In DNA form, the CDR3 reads TGTGCCAGCAGTGGGGCGACGACAGGGGAAAATGAAAAACTGTTTTTT.

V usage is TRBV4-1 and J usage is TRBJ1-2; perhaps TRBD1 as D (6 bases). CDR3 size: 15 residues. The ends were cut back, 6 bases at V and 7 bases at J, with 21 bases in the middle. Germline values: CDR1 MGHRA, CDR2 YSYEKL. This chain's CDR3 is CASRGGAGGLGGYTF. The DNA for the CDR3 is TGCGCCAGCAGAGGGGGGGCCGGGGGGCTCGGTGGCTACACCTTC.

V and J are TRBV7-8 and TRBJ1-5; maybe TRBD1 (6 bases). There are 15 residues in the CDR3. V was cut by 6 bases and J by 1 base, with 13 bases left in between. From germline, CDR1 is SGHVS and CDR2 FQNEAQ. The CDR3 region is CASRSGTLSNQPQHF. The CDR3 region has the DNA TGTGCCAGCAGGTCTGGGACACTGAGCAATCAGCCCCAGCATTTT.

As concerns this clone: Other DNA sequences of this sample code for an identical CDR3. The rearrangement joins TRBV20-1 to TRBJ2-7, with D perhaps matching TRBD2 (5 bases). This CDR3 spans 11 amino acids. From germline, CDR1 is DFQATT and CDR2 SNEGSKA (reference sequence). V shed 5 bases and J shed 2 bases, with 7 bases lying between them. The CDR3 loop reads CSAPGTYEQYF. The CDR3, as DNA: TGCAGTGCTCCCGGGACCTACGAGCAGTACTTC.

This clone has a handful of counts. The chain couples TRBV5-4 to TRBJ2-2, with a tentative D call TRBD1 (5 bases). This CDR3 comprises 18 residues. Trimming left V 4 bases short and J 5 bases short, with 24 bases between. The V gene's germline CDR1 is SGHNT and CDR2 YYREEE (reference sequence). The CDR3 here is CASSHTSRGAPLTGELFF. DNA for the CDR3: TGTGCCAGCAGCCACACATCCCGTGGGGCTCCCCTTACCGGGGAGCTGTTTTTT.

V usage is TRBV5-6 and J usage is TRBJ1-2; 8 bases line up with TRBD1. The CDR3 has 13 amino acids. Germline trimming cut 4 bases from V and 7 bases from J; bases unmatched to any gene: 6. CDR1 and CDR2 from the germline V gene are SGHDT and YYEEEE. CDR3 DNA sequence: TGTGCCAGCAGCCCGGACAGGGTGGCTGGCTACACCTTC. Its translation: CASSPDRVAGYTF.

Here the CDR3 DNA reads TGTGCCAGCAGTTCCCCCCTTCGCGGGGGGGTAGGCACCGGGGAGCTGTTTTTT. This encodes CASSSPLRGGVGTGELFF. This chain connects TRBV28 to TRBJ2-2, with TRBD2 matching 9 bases. Trimming cost V 4 bases and J 4 bases; bases outside gene matches: 13. Germline values: CDR1 MDHEN, CDR2 SYDVKM. The CDR3 spans 18 residues. Full variable domain (outside the CDR3, taken from reference TRBV28 and TRBJ2-2): DVKVTQSSRYLVKRTGEKVFLECVQDMDHENMFWYRQDPGLGLRLIYFSYDVKMKEKGDIPEGYSVSREKKERFSLILESASTNQTSMYLCASSSPLRGGVGTGELFFGEGSRLTVL.

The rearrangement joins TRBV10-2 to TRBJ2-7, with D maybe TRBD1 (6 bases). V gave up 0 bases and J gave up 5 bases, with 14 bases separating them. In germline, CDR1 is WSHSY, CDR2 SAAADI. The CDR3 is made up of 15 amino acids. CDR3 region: CASSESTAAGDEQYF. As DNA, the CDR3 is TGCGCCAGCAGTGAGTCGACGGCGGCAGGGGACGAGCAGTACTTC.

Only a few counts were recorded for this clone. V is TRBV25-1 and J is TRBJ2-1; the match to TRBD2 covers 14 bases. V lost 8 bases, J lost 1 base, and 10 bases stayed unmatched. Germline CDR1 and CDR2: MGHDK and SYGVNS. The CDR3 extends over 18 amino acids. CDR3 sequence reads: CASRPGLAGEASYNEQFF. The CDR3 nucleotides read TGTGCCAGCCGGCCGGGACTAGCGGGAGAGGCGTCCTACAATGAGCAGTTCTTC.

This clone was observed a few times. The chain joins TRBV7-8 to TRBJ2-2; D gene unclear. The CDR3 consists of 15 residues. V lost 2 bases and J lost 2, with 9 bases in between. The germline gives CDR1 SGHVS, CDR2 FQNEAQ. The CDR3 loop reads CASSLSLINTGELFF. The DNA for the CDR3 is TGTGCCAGCAGCTTAAGCCTGATAAACACCGGGGAGCTGTTTTTT.

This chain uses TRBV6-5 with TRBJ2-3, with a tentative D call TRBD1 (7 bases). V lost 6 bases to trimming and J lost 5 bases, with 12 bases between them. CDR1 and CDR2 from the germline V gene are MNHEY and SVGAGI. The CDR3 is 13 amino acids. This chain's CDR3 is CASRLAGGDTQYF. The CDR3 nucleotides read TGTGCCAGCAGACTAGCAGGGGGAGATACGCAGTATTTT.

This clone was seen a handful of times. The CDR3 protein is CASSRGTASHEKLFF. The CDR3 bases are TGCGCCAGCAGCCGGGGGACAGCTTCACATGAAAAACTGTTTTTT. The chain joins TRBV4-3 to TRBJ1-4, with 7 bases that match TRBD1. The V segment lost 4 bases and the J segment 6 bases; nucleotides outside the gene matches: 8. Germline V gene sequence: CDR1 LGHNA, CDR2 YSLEER. The CDR3 runs to 15 residues.